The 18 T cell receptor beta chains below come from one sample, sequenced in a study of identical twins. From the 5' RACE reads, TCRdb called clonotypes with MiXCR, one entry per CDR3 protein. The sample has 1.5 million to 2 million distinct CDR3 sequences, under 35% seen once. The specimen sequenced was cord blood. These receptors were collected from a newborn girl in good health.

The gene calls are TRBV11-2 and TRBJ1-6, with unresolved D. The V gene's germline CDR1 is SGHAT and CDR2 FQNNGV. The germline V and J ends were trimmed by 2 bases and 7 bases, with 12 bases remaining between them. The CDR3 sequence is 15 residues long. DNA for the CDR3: TGTGCCAGCAGCTTATATGGCAGCGCCAATTCACCCCTCCACTTT. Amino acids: CASSLYGSANSPLHF. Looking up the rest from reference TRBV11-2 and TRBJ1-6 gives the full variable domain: EAGVAQSPRYKIIEKRQSVAFWCNPISGHATLYWYQQILGQGPKLLIQFQNNGVVDDSQLPKDRFSAERLKGVDSTLKIQPAKLEDSAVYLCASSLYGSANSPLHFGNGTRLTVT.

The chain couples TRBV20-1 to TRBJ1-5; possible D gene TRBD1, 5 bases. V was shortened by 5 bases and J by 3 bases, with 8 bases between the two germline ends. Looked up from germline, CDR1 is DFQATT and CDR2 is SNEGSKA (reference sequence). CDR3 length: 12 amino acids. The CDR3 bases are TGCAGTGCTGGGGCCTTCAATCAGCCCCAGCATTTT. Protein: CSAGAFNQPQHF.

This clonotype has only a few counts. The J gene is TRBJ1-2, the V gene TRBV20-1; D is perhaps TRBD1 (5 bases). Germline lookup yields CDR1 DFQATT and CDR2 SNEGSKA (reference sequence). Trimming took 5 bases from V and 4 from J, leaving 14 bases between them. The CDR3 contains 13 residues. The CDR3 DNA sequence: TGCAGTGCTGAGACACAGGCGGTCTATGGCTACACCTTC. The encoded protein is CSAETQAVYGYTF.

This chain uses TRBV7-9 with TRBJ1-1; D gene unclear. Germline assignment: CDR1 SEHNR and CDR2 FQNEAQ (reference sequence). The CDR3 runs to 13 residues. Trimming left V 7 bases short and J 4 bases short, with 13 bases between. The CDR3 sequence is CASKSGFATEAFF. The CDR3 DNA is TGTGCCAGCAAGTCCGGGTTCGCCACTGAAGCTTTCTTT.

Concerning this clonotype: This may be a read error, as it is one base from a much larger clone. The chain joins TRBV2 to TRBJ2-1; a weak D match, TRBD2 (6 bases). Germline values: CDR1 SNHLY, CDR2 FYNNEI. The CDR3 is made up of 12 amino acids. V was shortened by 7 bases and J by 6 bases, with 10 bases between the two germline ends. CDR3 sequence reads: CASIFSGNEQFF. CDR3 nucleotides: TGTGCCAGCATTTTTAGCGGCAATGAGCAGTTCTTC.

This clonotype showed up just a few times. DNA of the CDR3: TGCGCCAGCAGCCAAATGTCAGGGGGCGGGACCCAGTACTTC. Amino acid sequence: CASSQMSGGGTQYF. The V and J genes are TRBV4-1 and TRBJ2-5, with 8 bases lining up with TRBD1. Per the germline V gene, CDR1 is MGHRA and CDR2 is YSYEKL. V was pared by 2 bases and J by 7 bases, with 6 bases of the junction left unmatched. The CDR3 loop spans 14 amino acids.

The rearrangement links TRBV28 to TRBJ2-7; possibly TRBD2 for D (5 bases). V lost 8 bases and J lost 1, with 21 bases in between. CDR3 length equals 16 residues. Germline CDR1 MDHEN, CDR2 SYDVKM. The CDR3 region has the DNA TGTGCCAGCGGATCTAATCGGGGTGGCGGGTCCTACGAGCAGTACTTC. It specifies CASGSNRGGGSYEQYF. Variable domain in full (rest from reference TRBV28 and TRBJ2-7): DVKVTQSSRYLVKRTGEKVFLECVQDMDHENMFWYRQDPGLGLRLIYFSYDVKMKEKGDIPEGYSVSREKKERFSLILESASTNQTSMYLCASGSNRGGGSYEQYFGPGTRLTVT.

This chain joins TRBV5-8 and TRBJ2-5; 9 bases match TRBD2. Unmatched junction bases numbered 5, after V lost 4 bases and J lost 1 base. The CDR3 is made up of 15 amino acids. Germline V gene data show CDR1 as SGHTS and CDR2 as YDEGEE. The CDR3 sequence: CASSGGTSPQETQYF. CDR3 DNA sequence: TGTGCCAGCAGCGGTGGGACTAGCCCCCAAGAGACCCAGTACTTC.

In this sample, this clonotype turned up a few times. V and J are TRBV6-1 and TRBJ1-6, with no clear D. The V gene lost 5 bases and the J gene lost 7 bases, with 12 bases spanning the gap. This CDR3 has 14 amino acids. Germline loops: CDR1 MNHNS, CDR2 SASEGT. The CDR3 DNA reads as TGTGCCAGCAGTAAGACATCGAACAATTCACCCCTCCACTTT. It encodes CASSKTSNNSPLHF.

In DNA, the CDR3 is TGCGCCAGCAGCCAACCCAACAGCCGGAACACTGAAGCTTTCTTT. Translation gives CASSQPNSRNTEAFF. The chain has TRBV4-1 and TRBJ1-1; the D is unclear. Between the trimmed V and J ends, which lost 2 bases and 1 base, there was a span of 11 bases. Germline V gene lookup returns CDR1 MGHRA and CDR2 YSYEKL. The CDR3 loop spans 15 amino acids.

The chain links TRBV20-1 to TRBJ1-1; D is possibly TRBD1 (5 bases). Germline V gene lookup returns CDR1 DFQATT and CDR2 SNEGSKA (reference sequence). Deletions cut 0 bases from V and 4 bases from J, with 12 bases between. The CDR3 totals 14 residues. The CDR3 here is CSARDWGVATEAFF. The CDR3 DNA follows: TGCAGTGCTAGAGATTGGGGGGTTGCCACTGAAGCTTTCTTT.

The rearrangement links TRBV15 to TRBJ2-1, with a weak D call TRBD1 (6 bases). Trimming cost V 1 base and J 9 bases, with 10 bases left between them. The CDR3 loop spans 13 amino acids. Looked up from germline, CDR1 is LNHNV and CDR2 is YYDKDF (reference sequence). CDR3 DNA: TGTGCCACCAGCAGAGTACAGGGAAGTGAGCAGTTCTTC. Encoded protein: CATSRVQGSEQFF.

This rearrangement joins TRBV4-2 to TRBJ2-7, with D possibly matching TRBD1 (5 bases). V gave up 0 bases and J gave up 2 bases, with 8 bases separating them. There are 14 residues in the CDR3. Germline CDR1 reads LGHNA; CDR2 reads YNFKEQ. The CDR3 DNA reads TGTGCCAGCAGCCAAGAAAGCAGGGCCTACGAGCAGTACTTC. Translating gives CASSQESRAYEQYF.

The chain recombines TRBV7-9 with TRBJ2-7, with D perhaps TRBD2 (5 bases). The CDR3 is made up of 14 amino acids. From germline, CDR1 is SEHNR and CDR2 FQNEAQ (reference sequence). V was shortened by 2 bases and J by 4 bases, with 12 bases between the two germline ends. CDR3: CASSLSEGRYEQYF. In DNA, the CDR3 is TGTGCCAGCAGCTTAAGTGAGGGCCGATACGAGCAGTACTTC.

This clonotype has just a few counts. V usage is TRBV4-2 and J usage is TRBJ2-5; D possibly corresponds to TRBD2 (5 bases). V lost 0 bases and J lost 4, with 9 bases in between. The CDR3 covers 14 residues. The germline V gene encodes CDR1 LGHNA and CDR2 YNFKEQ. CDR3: CASSQDKRRETQYF. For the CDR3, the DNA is TGTGCCAGCAGCCAAGATAAGCGGAGAGAGACCCAGTACTTC.

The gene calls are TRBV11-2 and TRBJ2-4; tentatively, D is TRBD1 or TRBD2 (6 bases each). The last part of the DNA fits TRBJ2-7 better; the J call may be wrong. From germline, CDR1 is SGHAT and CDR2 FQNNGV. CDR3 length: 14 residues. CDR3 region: CASSLDWGADEQYF. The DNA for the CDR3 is TGTGCCAGCAGCTTAGATTGGGGGGCGGACGAGCAGTACTTC.

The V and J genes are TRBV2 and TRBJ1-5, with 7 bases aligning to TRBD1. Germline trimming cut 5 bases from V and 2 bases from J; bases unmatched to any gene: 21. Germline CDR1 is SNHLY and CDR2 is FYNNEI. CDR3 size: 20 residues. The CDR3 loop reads CASSSEKGQRRHSGNQPQHF. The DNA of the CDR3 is TGTGCCAGCAGTTCCGAAAAGGGACAGAGGAGGCATTCCGGCAATCAGCCCCAGCATTTT.

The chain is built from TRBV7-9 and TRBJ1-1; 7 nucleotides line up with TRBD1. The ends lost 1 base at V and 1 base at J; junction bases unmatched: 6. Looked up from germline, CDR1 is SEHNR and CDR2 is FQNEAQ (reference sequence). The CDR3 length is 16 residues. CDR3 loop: CASSLVAWTGNTEAFF. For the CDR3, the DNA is TGTGCCAGCAGCTTAGTCGCGTGGACAGGGAACACTGAAGCTTTCTTT.